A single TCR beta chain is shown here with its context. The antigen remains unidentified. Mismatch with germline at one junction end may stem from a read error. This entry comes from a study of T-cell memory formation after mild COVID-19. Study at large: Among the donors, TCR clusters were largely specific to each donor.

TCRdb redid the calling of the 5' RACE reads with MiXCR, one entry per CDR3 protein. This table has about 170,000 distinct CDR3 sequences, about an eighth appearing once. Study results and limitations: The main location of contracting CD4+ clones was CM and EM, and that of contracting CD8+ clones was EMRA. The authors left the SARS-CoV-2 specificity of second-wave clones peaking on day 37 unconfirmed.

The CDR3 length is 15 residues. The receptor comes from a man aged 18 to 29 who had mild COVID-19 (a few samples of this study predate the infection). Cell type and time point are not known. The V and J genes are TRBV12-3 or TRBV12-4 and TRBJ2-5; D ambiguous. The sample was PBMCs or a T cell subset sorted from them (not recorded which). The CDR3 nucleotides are TGTGCCAGCAGTTTAGCTGTTAGCTTCCCAGAGACCAAGTACTTC. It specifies CASSLAVSFPETKYF.